Listed below are T cell receptor beta chains from one sample, sequenced in a study of cytomegalovirus exposure and HLA in healthy donors. Only in-frame clones appear in the TCRdb table, and some are missing; sequencing was by immunoSEQ multiplex PCR. Among about 150,000 clones listed, 68% were seen once. What was sequenced was PBMCs. These receptor sequences come from a man aged 55-75 years in good health and CMV-seronegative. Both conserved end residues are part of each CDR3.

length: 13; V: TRBV7-6; CDR3: CASSWDSQETQYF
length: 11; V: TRBV29-1; CDR3: CSVAGRAEAFF
length: 17; V: TRBV5-1; CDR3: CASSSKDRGEMNTEAFF
length: 15; V: TRBV6-5; CDR3: CASSGRLSSYNEQFF
length: 16; V: TRBV6-6; CDR3: CASSLRDPKDTGELFF
length: 15; V: TRBV28; CDR3: CASSLPGVSGNTIYF
length: 15; V: TRBV10-3; CDR3: CAISATREGTDTQYF
length: 17; V: TRBV14; CDR3: CASSSSGLKTYTGELFF
length: 14; V: TRBV5-3; CDR3: CARSGVIGQPMEYF
length: 15; V: TRBV7-2; CDR3: CASSSDRVVYNEQFF
length: 15; V: TRBV7-9; CDR3: CASSSYRADYTEAFF
length: 15; V: TRBV28; CDR3: CASFPGGSRRYGYTF
length: 13; V: TRBV23-1; CDR3: CASSHGQGRSYTF
length: 14; V: TRBV2; CDR3: CASSERLNTGELFF
length: 12; V: TRBV29-1; CDR3: CSAGWPSAEAFF
length: 13; V: TRBV14; CDR3: CASRQGWNTEAFF
length: 14; V: TRBV18; CDR3: CASRGQGVRNTIYF
length: 14; V: TRBV5-1; CDR3: CASSLSSMNTEAFF
length: 15; V: TRBV6-1; CDR3: CASSEAGGHVQPQHF
length: 12; V: TRBV6-6; CDR3: CASGLMNTEAFF
length: 15; V: TRBV11-2; CDR3: CASSLVSGRPGEQYF
length: 14; V: TRBV9; CDR3: CASSVALGTDTQYF